This T cell receptor beta chain appears in the sequencing data of a study of blood T cell repertoires in COVID-19. Study-wide context: COVID-19 samples collected from the United States, Italy and Spain covered acute and convalescent phases. Sample material is recorded as cDNA or gDNA derived from T cells, B-cell-depleted T cells, or PBMCs.

Original methodology: Estimated nucleated cell counts came from reference gene primer amplification. The repertoire was sequenced with immunoSEQ multiplex PCR; TCRdb's copy has only in-frame clones and lacks some. V and J calls and clone size are as listed in that table; D and trimming were resolved from the DNA. The table lists 110,000 to 150,000 clones, around nine tenths of them singletons. The sequence was obtained from a human donor in a cohort sampled during active COVID-19. The sample comprised peripheral blood.

CDR3 coding DNA: TGTGCCAGCAGCCCCCCCGACAGGGGAGGCAAAGGCTACACCTTC. Its protein is CASSPPDRGGKGYTF. V is TRBV5-4 and J is TRBJ1-2; 8 nucleotides align to TRBD1. CDR3 length: 15 residues. Looked up from germline, CDR1 is SGHNT and CDR2 is YYREEE (reference sequence). Trimming took 4 bases from V and 8 from J; bases not matched to a gene: 13. The full variable domain, completed using reference TRBV5-4 and TRBJ1-2, is ETGVTQSPTHLIKTRGQQVTLRCSSQSGHNTVSWYQQALGQGPQFIFQYYREEENGRGNFPPRFSGLQFPNYSSELNVNALELDDSALYLCASSPPDRGGKGYTFGSGTRLTVV.